This T cell receptor (beta chain) was profiled in a study of cytomegalovirus exposure and HLA in healthy donors. Study-level points and caveats: A previous analysis found most TCR beta V segments productive roughly 87% or roughly 30% of the time. Reports indicated that the classifier achieved high specificity and sensitivity in diagnosing cytomegalovirus status. TCR beta chain V- and J-gene trimming was linked, in a later analysis, to a missense variant in DCLRE1C.

Amplification used 60 Vbeta primers and 13 Jbeta primers. Sequencing used immunoSEQ multiplex PCR; TCRdb keeps in-frame clones, though not all of them. The data contain 180,000 or so clones, more than 75% of them singletons. In regard to this clone: Its antigen is as yet unknown.

The CDR3 consists of 12 residues. Looked up from germline, CDR1 is SGHDT and CDR2 is YYEEEE. Trimming took off 3 bases at V and 7 bases at J, with 10 bases between the two ends. Sequenced: PBMCs. This TCR was recovered from a woman aged 45-59 years in good health and CMV-seropositive. The rearrangement uses TRBV5-6 and TRBJ1-2, with a weak D call TRBD1 (6 bases). The CDR3 nucleotides read TGTGCCAGCAGCTCTACAGGGTTTGGCTACACCTTC. It specifies CASSSTGFGYTF.